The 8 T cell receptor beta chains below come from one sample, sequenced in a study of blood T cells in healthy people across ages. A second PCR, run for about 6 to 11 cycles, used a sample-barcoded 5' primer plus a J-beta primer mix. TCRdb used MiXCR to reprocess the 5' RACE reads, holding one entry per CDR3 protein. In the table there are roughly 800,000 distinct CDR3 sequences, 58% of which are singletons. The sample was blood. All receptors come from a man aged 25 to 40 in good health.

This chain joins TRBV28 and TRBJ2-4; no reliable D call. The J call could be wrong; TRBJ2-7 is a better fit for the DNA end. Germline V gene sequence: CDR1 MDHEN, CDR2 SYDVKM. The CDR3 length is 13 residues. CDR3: CASSVSTPYEQYF. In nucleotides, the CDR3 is TGTGCCAGCAGTGTGTCTACTCCATACGAGCAGTACTTC.

CDR3 in DNA: TGTGCCAGCAGCATTACTAGCTCCCCCTACAATGAGCAGTTCTTC. This translates into CASSITSSPYNEQFF. The chain joins TRBV7-2 to TRBJ2-1, with D possibly matching TRBD2 (6 bases). V lost 5 bases to trimming and J lost 2 bases, with 13 bases between them. The CDR3 runs to 15 residues. Germline CDR1 SGHTA, CDR2 FQGNSA.

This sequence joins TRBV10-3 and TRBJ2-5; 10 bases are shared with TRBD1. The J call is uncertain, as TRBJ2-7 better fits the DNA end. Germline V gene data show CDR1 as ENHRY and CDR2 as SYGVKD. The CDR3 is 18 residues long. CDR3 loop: CAISEGGGQGVGTYEQYF. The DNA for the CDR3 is TGTGCCATCAGCGAGGGAGGTGGACAGGGGGTTGGGACCTACGAGCAGTACTTC.

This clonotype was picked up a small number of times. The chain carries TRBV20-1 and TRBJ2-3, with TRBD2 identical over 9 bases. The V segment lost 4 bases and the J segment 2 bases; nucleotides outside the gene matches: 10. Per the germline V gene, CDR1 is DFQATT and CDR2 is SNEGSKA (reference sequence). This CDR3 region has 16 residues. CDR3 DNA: TGCAGTGCTAAGTCTGGTCTAGCGGGGTCCACAGATACGCAGTATTTT. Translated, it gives CSAKSGLAGSTDTQYF.

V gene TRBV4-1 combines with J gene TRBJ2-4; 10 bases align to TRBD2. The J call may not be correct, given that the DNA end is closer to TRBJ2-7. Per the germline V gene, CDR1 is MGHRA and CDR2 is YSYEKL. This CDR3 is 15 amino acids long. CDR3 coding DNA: TGCGCCAGCAGCCAAGGTGGGACTAGCGTCGACGAGCAGTACTTC. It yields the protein CASSQGGTSVDEQYF.

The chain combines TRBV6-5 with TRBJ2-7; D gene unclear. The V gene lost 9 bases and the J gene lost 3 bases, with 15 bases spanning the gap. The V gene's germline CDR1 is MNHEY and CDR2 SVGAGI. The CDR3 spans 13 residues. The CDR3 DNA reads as TGTGCCAGTACGCTGGGCACCGGCTACGAGCAGTACTTC. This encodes CASTLGTGYEQYF.

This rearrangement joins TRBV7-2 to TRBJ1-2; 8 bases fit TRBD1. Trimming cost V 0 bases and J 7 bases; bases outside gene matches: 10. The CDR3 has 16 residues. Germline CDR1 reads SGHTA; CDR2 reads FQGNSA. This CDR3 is CASSLARSGGESGYTF. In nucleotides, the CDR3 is TGTGCCAGCAGCTTAGCGCGTTCAGGGGGCGAATCTGGCTACACCTTC.

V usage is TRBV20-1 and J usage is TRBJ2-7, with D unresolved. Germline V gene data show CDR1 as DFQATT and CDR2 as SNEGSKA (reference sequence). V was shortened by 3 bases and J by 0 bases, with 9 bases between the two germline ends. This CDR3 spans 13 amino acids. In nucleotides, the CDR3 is TGCAGTGCTAGGGAGATAAGCTCCTACGAGCAGTACTTC. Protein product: CSAREISSYEQYF.